The subject of this entry is one T cell receptor beta chain. Antigen unknown. The CDR3 is 15 residues long. Trimming stripped 2 bases from V and 0 bases from J, with 10 bases between. Germline V gene lookup returns CDR1 MNHNS and CDR2 SASEGT. The assay was immunoSEQ multiplex PCR, and TCRdb's table has in-frame clones only and misses some. This sample yields 17,000 or so clones, of which around 90% are seen a single time; approximately 3% belongs to the top ten. The sample is drawn from a study of T cell clonotyping in hematopoietic cell transplantation. Findings and caveats of the study: After transplant, recipient diversity fell while pathologically expanded clonotypes grew through day 180. Without cell sorting, CD4 versus CD8 contributions remain unresolved. Few recipient clonotypes overlapped donors; over 95% were de novo at given depth.

V is TRBV6-1 and J is TRBJ1-2; D remains unclear. The clonotype comes from a man in his fifties in good health. Some clones in this sample may be carry-over from other donors' samples. Sequencing was done on a sample of peripheral blood mononuclear cells. CDR3 protein: CASSEWAGSNYGYTF. The CDR3 DNA sequence: TGTGCCAGCAGTGAATGGGCGGGGTCTAACTATGGCTACACCTTC.